This T cell receptor beta chain appears in the sequencing data of a study of identical twins. This CDR3 contains 10 residues. Germline CDR1 MDHEN, CDR2 SYDVKM. Trimming took off 8 bases at V and 5 bases at J, with 6 bases between the two ends. This clonotype turned up a few times. The antigen remains unidentified. TCRdb called the 5' RACE reads again in MiXCR, with one record for every CDR3 protein. The top ten hold roughly 5% of the sample, which has about 210,000 distinct CDR3 sequences, approximately 9% seen once. General study results and limits: Clonotypes of the beta chain that were abundant in cord blood carried fewer insertions (memory repertoires showed none).

Sequencing was done on a sample of memory (CD45RO+) T cells sorted from blood. This clonotype was sampled from a woman between 18 and 30 years old in good health. This rearrangement joins TRBV28 to TRBJ1-1; D gene unclear. The CDR3 sequence: CASVGTEAFF. The CDR3 DNA sequence: TGTGCCAGCGTTGGGACTGAAGCTTTCTTT.